These T cell receptor beta chains were read from a single sample in a study of cytomegalovirus exposure and HLA in healthy donors. Method: immunoSEQ multiplex PCR; TCRdb's copy keeps in-frame clones and lacks some. The profile shows some 150,000 clones, about 80% of them singletons. Sequencing was done on a sample of PBMCs. The receptors shown here come from a woman aged 50 to 60 in good health and CMV-seronegative. Both conserved end residues are part of each CDR3. The D gene is left open where the match is weak. Size tells how often a clone was seen (once, few, many) or the class of an expanded clone, and some rows leave it out.

j_call,d_call,v_call,clone_size,cdr3_nt,cdr3_aa
TRBJ2-1,NA,TRBV5-4,NA,TGTGCCAGCAGCACGGGACAAATCAATGAGCAGTTCTTC,CASSTGQINEQFF
TRBJ2-7,TRBD2,TRBV9,NA,TGTGCCAGCAGCGGCACTAGCGTCCGTGGCGAGCAGTACTTC,CASSGTSVRGEQYF
TRBJ1-2,TRBD1,TRBV5-1,NA,TGCGCCAGCAGCACCGATGGACAGGCCTTATTCTATGGCTACACCTTC,CASSTDGQALFYGYTF
TRBJ2-3,TRBD2,TRBV27,NA,TGTGCCAGCAGTCCATTAGCGGGGGGAATCACAGATACGCAGTATTTT,CASSPLAGGITDTQYF
TRBJ2-2,NA,TRBV11-3,NA,TGTGCCAGCAGCTTAGCGTCGACTAGGAACACCGGGGAGCTGTTTTTT,CASSLASTRNTGELFF
TRBJ2-1,TRBD2,TRBV6-5,NA,TGTGCCAGCAGCCACCCCGGGACTAGCGACGATGAGCAGTTCTTC,CASSHPGTSDDEQFF
TRBJ2-6,NA,TRBV5-5,NA,TGTGCCAGCAGCTATGGGACATCCTCTGGGGCCAACGTCCTGACTTTC,CASSYGTSSGANVLTF
TRBJ2-1,NA,TRBV28,NA,TGTGCCAGCACCCCCCGTAGAGGGTCCCGAATCAATGAGCAGTTCTTC,CASTPRRGSRINEQFF
TRBJ2-5,TRBD2,TRBV7-2,NA,TGTGCCAGCAGTACTAGCGGGAGACCAGAGACCCAGTACTTC,CASSTSGRPETQYF
TRBJ1-2,NA,TRBV6-5,NA,TGTGCCAGCAGGCGGTTAGAAACGTACTATGGCTACACCTTC,CASRRLETYYGYTF
TRBJ2-3,TRBD2,TRBV5-1,NA,TGCGCCAGCAGCTTGGTAGTAGCGGGAGTAACGCAGTATTTT,CASSLVVAGVTQYF
TRBJ2-6,NA,TRBV4-1,NA,TGCGCCAGCAGCCAAGATTCACAGGGCTCTGGGGCCAACGTCCTGACTTTC,CASSQDSQGSGANVLTF
TRBJ1-1,TRBD1,TRBV19,few,TGTGCCGGGACAGGGGGCGCGGAAGCTTTCTTT,CAGTGGAEAFF
TRBJ2-5,TRBD1,TRBV18,few,TGTGCCAGCTCAGGACAGGGGAGGCGAGAGACCCAGTACTTC,CASSGQGRRETQYF
TRBJ2-7,NA,TRBV27,NA,TGTGCCAGCAGTGCGCGGGACGAAAAAGACGAGCAGTACTTC,CASSARDEKDEQYF
TRBJ2-1,NA,TRBV19,NA,TGTGCCAGTAGTATCTCAGACGGCGGGAATGAGCAGTTCTTC,CASSISDGGNEQFF
TRBJ1-2,NA,TRBV11-2,NA,TGTGCCAGCAGCTTAGACAGGGGCAGCTATGGCTACACCTTC,CASSLDRGSYGYTF
TRBJ1-1,NA,TRBV28,NA,TGTGCCAGCAGTTTGTATAACACTGAAGCTTTCTTT,CASSLYNTEAFF
TRBJ2-7,TRBD2,TRBV5-1,NA,TGCGCCAGCAGCGTTCAGCGGGAGGGCCCTTTTGAGCAGTACTTC,CASSVQREGPFEQYF
TRBJ2-7,NA,TRBV2,NA,TGTGCCAGCAGTGCTGTGACACGGGAGTACGAGCAGTACTTC,CASSAVTREYEQYF
TRBJ2-3,NA,TRBV4-3,few,TGCGCCAGCAGCGGGGGGGCCGGAGATACGCAGTATTTT,CASSGGAGDTQYF
TRBJ2-5,TRBD2,TRBV28,NA,TGTGCCAGCAGTTCCCCGGGACTAGCGGGAGTTGAGACCCAGTACTTC,CASSSPGLAGVETQYF
TRBJ1-1,NA,TRBV27,once,TGTGCCAGCAGTTCGCGGGGGGTCACTGAAGCTTTCTTT,CASSSRGVTEAFF
TRBJ1-6,TRBD1,TRBV7-9,once,TGTTCCAGCAGCGCTTTGACAGGGGAAGTCTATAATTCACCCCTCCACTTT,CSSSALTGEVYNSPLHF
TRBJ2-7,TRBD1,TRBV6-5,few,TGTGCCAGCACCCGACAGGGTTCCTACGAGCAGTACTTC,CASTRQGSYEQYF
TRBJ2-3,NA,TRBV6-6,NA,TGTGCCAGCAGTACAGGGATTAGCACAGATACGCAGTATTTT,CASSTGISTDTQYF
TRBJ2-7,NA,TRBV28,few,TGTGCCAGCAGTAAGAGGATGGGGCTCCTACACTACGAGCAGTACTTC,CASSKRMGLLHYEQYF
TRBJ1-6,TRBD1,TRBV7-9,NA,TGTTCCAGCAGCCGGGACAGGGGAAATTCACCCCTCCACTTT,CSSSRDRGNSPLHF
TRBJ1-1,NA,TRBV15,NA,TGTGCCACCAGCAGAGCTGGCAACACTGAAGCTTTCTTT,CATSRAGNTEAFF
TRBJ2-3,NA,TRBV28,once,TGTGCCAGCAGGTCGGGACACCGATCGGATACGCAGTATTTT,CASRSGHRSDTQYF
TRBJ1-2,TRBD1,TRBV27,few,TGTGCCAGCAGTTATGACAGGGGGAGTAACTATGGCTACACCTTC,CASSYDRGSNYGYTF
TRBJ2-1,NA,TRBV6-6,NA,TGTGCCAGCATCCTAGGAGGTAGTAGCTCCTACAATGAGCAGTTCTTC,CASILGGSSSYNEQFF
TRBJ1-5,TRBD1,TRBV2,NA,TGTGCCAGCAGTGCGGGACAGGGGTTTGGGAATCAGCCCCAGCATTTT,CASSAGQGFGNQPQHF
TRBJ1-2,NA,TRBV6-4,NA,TGTGCCAGCAGCCCCGGGATGCCTAGGGTCTATGGCTACACCTTC,CASSPGMPRVYGYTF
TRBJ2-7,TRBD2,TRBV15,NA,TGTGCCACCAGCAGATCTAGCGGGAGTGTGATATCCTACGAGCAGTACTTC,CATSRSSGSVISYEQYF
TRBJ1-5,NA,TRBV15,once,TGTGCCACCAGCAGAGATCCCGAGGATCGAGCTACGGGGAAGCCCCAGCATTTT,CATSRDPEDRATGKPQHF
TRBJ2-7,NA,TRBV28,NA,TGTGCCAGCAGTTTATTCCTAGCCCCCTACGAGCAGTACTTC,CASSLFLAPYEQYF
TRBJ2-6,NA,TRBV7-9,NA,TGTGCCAGCGGTGGAGGAACTGGGGCCAACGTCCTGACTTTC,CASGGGTGANVLTF
TRBJ2-3,TRBD2,TRBV4-3,NA,TGCGCCAGCAGCCAGGGACGAGCGGGGGGCCCCTCCAATACGCAGTATTTT,CASSQGRAGGPSNTQYF
TRBJ1-4,NA,TRBV5-4,NA,TGTGCCAGCAGCCAAGATACCGGACCACGGGGTGAAAAACTGTTTTTT,CASSQDTGPRGEKLFF
TRBJ1-4,NA,TRBV10-3,NA,TGTGCCATCAGCCAAACAGGGAACGATGAAAAACTGTTTTTT,CAISQTGNDEKLFF
TRBJ1-1,NA,TRBV19,NA,TGTGCCAGTAGTCATTGGCGGGAAGCTTTCTTT,CASSHWREAFF
TRBJ1-3,TRBD1,TRBV7-9,few,TGTTCCAGCAGCCCAGGACAGGGGGTCTCTGGAAACACCATATATTTT,CSSSPGQGVSGNTIYF
TRBJ2-6,NA,TRBV18,NA,TGTGCCAGCTCACCTAACTACGGGGGGGCCAACGTCCTGACTTTC,CASSPNYGGANVLTF